This T cell receptor (beta chain) was captured in a study of T cells in localized non-small cell lung cancer. General study results and limits: Of the top 100 tumor clones, median around 62 were in adjacent lung, some 30 among its top 100.

TCRdb's copy holds only in-frame clones and misses some; the assay was immunoSEQ multiplex PCR. The profile covers 45,000 to 60,000 clones, with approximately 86% appearing a single time and more than 2% taken by the ten largest. Germline V gives CDR1 SNHLY, CDR2 FYNNEI. This CDR3 is 15 amino acids long. Trimming left V 3 bases short and J 4 bases short, with 13 bases between. Of note for this clone: Its antigen is still unknown.

The genes are TRBV2 and TRBJ2-1; D gene ambiguous. This TCR came from a man between 40 and 70 years old with stage II lung adenocarcinoma. Sequencing was performed on PBMCs, taken before any cancer treatment. CDR3 amino acids: CASSEVTWVYNEQFF. CDR3 nucleotide sequence: TGTGCCAGCAGTGAGGTAACCTGGGTGTACAATGAGCAGTTCTTC. Together with reference TRBV2 and TRBJ2-1, the CDR3 gives the full variable domain: EPEVTQTPSHQVTQMGQEVILRCVPISNHLYFYWYRQILGQKVEFLVSFYNNEISEKSEIFDDQFSVERPDGSNFTLKIRSTKLEDSAMYFCASSEVTWVYNEQFFGPGTRLTVL.